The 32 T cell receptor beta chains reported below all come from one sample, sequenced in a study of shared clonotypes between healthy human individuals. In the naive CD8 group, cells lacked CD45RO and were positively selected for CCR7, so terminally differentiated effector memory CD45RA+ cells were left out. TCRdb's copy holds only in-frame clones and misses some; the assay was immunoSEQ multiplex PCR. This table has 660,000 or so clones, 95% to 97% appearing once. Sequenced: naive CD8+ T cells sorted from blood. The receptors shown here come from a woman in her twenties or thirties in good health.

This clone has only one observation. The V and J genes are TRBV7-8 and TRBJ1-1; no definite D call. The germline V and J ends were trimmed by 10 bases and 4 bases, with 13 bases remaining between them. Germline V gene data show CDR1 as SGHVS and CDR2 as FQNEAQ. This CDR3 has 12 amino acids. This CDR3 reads CATSIRVTEAFF. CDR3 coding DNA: TGTGCCACCTCGATCCGAGTCACTGAAGCTTTCTTT. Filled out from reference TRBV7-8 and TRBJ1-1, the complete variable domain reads GAGVSQSPRYKVAKRGQDVALRCDPISGHVSLFWYQQALGQGPEFLTYFQNEAQLDKSGLPSDRFFAERPEGSVSTLKIQRTQQEDSAVYLCATSIRVTEAFFGQGTRLTVV.

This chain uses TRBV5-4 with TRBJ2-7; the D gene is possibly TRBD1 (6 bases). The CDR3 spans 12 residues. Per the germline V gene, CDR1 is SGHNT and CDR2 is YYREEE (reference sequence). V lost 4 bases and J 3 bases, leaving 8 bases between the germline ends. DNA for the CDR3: TGTGCCAGCAGCCAGGACAGCTACGAGCAGTACTTC. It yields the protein CASSQDSYEQYF.

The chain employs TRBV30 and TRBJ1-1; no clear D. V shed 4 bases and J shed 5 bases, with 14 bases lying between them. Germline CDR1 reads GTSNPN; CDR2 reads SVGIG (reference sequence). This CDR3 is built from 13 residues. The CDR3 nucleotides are TGTGCCTGGACCCGGGCTTTGCGGACTGAAGCTTTCTTT. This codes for CAWTRALRTEAFF.

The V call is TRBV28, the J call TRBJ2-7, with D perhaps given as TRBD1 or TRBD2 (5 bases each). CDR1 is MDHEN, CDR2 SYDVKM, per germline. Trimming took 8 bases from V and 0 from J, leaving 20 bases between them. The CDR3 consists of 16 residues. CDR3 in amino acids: CASEGPTLRSSYEQYF. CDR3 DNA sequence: TGTGCCAGCGAGGGACCGACGTTAAGGAGCTCCTACGAGCAGTACTTC.

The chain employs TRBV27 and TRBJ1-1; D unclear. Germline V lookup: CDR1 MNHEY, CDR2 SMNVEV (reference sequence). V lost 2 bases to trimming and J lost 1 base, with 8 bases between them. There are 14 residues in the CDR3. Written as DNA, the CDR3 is TGTGCCAGCAGTTTAGGCAGGAAGAACACTGAAGCTTTCTTT. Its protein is CASSLGRKNTEAFF.

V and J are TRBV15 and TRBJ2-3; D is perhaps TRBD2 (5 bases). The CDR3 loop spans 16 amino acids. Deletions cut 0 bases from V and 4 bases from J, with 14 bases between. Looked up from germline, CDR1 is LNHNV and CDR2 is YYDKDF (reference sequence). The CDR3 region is CATSRDRGFNSDTQYF. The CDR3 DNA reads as TGTGCCACCAGCAGAGACAGAGGGTTTAATTCAGATACGCAGTATTTT.

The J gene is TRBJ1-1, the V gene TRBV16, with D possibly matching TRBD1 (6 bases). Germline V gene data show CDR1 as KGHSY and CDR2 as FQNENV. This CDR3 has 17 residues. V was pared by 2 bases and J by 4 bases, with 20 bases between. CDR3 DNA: TGTGCCAGCAGCCAACCGATCATCGCAGGGGATATCACTGAAGCTTTCTTT. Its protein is CASSQPIIAGDITEAFF. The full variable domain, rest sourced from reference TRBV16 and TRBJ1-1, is GEEVAQTPKHLVRGEGQKAKLYCAPIKGHSYVFWYQQVLKNEFKFLISFQNENVFDETGMPKERFSAKCLPNSPCSLEIQATKLEDSAVYFCASSQPIIAGDITEAFFGQGTRLTVV.

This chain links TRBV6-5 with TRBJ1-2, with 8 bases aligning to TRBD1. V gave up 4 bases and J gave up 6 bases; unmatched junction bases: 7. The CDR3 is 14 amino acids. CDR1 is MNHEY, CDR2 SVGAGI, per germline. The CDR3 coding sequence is TGTGCCAGCAGTTCGAACCAGGGGGCCGATGGCTACACCTTC. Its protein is CASSSNQGADGYTF.

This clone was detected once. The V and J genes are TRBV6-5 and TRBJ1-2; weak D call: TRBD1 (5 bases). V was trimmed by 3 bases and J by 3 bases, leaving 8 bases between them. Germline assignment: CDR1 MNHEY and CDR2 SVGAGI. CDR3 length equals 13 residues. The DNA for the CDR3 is TGTGCCAGCAGTTATCAGGGACACTATGGCTACACCTTC. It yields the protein CASSYQGHYGYTF.

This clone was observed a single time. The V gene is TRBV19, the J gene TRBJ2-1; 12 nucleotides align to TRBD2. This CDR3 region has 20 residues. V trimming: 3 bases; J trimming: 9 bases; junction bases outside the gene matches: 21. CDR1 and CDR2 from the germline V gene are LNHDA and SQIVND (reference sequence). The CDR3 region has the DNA TGTGCCAGTAGTATCTGGAACCACCGGACTAGCGGGACCGGGGGGAGTGAGCAGTTCTTC. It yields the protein CASSIWNHRTSGTGGSEQFF.

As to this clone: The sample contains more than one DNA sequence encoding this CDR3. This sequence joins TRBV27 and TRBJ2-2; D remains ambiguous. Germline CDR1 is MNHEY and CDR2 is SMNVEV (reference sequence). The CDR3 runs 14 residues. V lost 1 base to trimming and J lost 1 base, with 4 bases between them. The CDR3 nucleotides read TGTGCCAGCAGTTTATACGGGAACACCGGGGAGCTGTTTTTT. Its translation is CASSLYGNTGELFF.

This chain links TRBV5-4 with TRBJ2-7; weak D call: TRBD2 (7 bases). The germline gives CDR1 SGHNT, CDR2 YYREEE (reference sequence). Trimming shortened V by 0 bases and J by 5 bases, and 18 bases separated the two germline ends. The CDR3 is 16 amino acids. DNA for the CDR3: TGTGCCAGCAGCTTGGCGGGACAACGAAGCGGGGACGAGCAGTACTTC. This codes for CASSLAGQRSGDEQYF.

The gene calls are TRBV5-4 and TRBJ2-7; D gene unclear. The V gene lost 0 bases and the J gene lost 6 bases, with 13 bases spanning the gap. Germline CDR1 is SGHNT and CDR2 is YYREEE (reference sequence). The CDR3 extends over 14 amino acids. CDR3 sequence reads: CASSLEGESSEQYF. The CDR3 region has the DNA TGTGCCAGCAGCTTGGAAGGAGAGTCCAGCGAGCAGTACTTC.

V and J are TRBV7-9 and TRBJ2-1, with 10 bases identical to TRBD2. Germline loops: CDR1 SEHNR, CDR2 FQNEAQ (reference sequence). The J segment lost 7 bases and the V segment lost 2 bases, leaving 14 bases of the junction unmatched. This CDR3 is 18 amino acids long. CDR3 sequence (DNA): TGTGCCAGCAGCTTACCCACGGGGGCTAGCGGGAGCGCAAATGAGCAGTTCTTC. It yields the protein CASSLPTGASGSANEQFF.

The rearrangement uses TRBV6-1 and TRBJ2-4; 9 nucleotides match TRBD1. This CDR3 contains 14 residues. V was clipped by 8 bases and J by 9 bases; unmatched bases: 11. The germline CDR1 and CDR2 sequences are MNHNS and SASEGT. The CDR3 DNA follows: TGTGCCAGCGGAGGGGGACAGGGAAACACCATTCAGTACTTC. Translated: CASGGGQGNTIQYF.

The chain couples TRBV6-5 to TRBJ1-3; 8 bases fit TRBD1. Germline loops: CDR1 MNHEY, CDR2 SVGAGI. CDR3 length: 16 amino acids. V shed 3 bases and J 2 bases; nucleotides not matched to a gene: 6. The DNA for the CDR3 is TGTGCCAGCAGTTATTCAGAGGACAGGGCTGGAAACACCATATATTTT. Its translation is CASSYSEDRAGNTIYF.

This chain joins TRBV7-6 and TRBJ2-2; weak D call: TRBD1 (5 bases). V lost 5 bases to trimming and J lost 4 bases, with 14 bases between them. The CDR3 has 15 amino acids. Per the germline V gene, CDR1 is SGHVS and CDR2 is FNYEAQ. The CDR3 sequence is CASSPFKRGTGELFF. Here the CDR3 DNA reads TGTGCCAGCAGCCCATTTAAAAGGGGCACCGGGGAGCTGTTTTTT.

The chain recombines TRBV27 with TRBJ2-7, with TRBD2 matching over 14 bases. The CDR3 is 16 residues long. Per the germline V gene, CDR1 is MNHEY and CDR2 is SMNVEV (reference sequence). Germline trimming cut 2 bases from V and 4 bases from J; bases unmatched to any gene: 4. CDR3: CASSLRLAGGPYEQYF. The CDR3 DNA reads TGTGCCAGCAGTTTAAGACTAGCGGGAGGGCCGTACGAGCAGTACTTC.

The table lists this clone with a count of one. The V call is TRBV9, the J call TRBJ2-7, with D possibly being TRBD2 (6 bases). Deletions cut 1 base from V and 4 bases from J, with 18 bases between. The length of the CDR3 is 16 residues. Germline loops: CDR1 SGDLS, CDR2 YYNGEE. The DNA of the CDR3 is TGTGCCAGCAGCGTACCAGCGGGCCGGCTTCTTTACGAGCAGTACTTC. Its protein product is CASSVPAGRLLYEQYF.

The CDR3 spells CASSLTSGLYEQYF. The CDR3 DNA reads TGTGCCAGCAGTTTAACTAGCGGGTTGTACGAGCAGTACTTC. The genes are TRBV27 and TRBJ2-7; 9 nucleotides agree with TRBD2. Germline V gene lookup returns CDR1 MNHEY and CDR2 SMNVEV (reference sequence). The CDR3 has 14 amino acids. V dropped 2 bases and J dropped 4; count of bases not matched to a gene: 3.

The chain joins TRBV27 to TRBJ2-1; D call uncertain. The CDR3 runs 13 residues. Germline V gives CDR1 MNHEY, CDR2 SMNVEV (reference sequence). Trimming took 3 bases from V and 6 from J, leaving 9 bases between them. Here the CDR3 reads CASSFIMSNEQFF. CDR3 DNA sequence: TGTGCCAGCAGTTTTATCATGTCCAATGAGCAGTTCTTC.

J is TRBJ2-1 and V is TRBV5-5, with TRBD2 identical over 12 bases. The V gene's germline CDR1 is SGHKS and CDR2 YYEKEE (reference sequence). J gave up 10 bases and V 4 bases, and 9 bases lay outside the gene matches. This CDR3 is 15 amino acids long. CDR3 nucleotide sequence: TGTGCCAGCAGCCGGACTAGCGGGACAGGGCAGGAGCAGTTCTTC. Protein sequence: CASSRTSGTGQEQFF.

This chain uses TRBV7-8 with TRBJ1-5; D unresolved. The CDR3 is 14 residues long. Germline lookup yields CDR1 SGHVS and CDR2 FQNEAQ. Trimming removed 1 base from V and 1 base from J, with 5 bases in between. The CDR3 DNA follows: TGTGCCAGCAGCTTAGTAGGGAGCAATCAGCCCCAGCATTTT. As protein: CASSLVGSNQPQHF.

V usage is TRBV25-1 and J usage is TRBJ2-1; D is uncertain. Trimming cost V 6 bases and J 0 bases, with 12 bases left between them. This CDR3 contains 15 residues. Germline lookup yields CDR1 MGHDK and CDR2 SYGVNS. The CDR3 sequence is CASSHSWSSYNEQFF. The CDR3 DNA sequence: TGTGCCAGCAGCCACTCGTGGAGCTCCTACAATGAGCAGTTCTTC. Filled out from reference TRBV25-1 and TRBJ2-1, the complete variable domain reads EADIYQTPRYLVIGTGKKITLECSQTMGHDKMYWYQQDPGMELHLIHYSYGVNSTEKGDLSSESTVSRIRTEHFPLTLESARPSHTSQYLCASSHSWSSYNEQFFGPGTRLTVL.

CDR3 bases: TGTGCCAGCAGCTTAATCAGGACAGCGAACACTGAAGCTTTCTTT. The encoded protein is CASSLIRTANTEAFF. The chain combines TRBV7-8 with TRBJ1-1, with D tentatively TRBD1 (6 bases). V shed 2 bases and J shed 1 base, with 11 bases lying between them. The CDR3 covers 15 residues. Germline CDR1 is SGHVS and CDR2 is FQNEAQ.

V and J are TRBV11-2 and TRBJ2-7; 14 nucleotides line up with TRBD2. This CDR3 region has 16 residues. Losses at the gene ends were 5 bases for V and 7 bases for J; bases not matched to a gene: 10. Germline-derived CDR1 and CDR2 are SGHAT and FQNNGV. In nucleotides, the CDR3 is TGTGCCAGCAGCGCAGAGGGACTAGCGGGAGTAGGGGAGCAGTACTTC. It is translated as CASSAEGLAGVGEQYF.

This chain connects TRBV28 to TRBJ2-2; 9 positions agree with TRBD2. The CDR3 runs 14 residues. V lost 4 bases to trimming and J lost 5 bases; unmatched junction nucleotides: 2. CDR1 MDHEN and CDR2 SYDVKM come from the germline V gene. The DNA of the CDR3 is TGTGCCAGCAGTTCTAGCGGGAATACCGGGGAGCTGTTTTTT. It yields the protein CASSSSGNTGELFF.

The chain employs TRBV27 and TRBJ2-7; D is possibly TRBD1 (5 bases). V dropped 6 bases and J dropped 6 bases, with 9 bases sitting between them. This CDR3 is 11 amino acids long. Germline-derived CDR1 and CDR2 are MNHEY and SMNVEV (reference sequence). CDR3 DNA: TGTGCCAGCAGAGATCAGGGCGAGCAGTACTTC. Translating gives CASRDQGEQYF.

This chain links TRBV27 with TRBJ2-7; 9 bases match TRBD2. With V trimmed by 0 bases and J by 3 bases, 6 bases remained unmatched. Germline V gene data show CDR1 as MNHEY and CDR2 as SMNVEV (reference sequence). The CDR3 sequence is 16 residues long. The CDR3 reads CASSLSVAGVSYEQYF. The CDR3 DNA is TGTGCCAGCAGTTTATCCGTAGCGGGAGTTAGCTACGAGCAGTACTTC.

The CDR3 nucleotides are TGTGCCAGCAGTCCGGTCAGCTTGAGTGAAAAACTGTTTTTT. Translated, it gives CASSPVSLSEKLFF. This sequence joins TRBV6-5 and TRBJ1-4; D ambiguous. The CDR3 covers 14 residues. V shed 5 bases and J shed 7 bases, with 14 bases lying between them. Germline CDR1 MNHEY, CDR2 SVGAGI.

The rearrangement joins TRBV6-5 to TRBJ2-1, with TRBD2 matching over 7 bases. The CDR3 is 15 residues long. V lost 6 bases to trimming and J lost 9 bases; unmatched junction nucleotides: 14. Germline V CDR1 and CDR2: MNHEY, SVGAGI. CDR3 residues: CASRVTGTGGFEQFF. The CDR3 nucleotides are TGTGCCAGCAGGGTAACCGGGACGGGGGGATTTGAGCAGTTCTTC.

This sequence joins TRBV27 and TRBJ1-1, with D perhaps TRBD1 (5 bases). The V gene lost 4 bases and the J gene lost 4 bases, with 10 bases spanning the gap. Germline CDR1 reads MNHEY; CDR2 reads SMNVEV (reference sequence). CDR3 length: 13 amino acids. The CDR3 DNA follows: TGTGCCAGCAGTTCTCTGGACACCACTGAAGCTTTCTTT. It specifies CASSSLDTTEAFF.